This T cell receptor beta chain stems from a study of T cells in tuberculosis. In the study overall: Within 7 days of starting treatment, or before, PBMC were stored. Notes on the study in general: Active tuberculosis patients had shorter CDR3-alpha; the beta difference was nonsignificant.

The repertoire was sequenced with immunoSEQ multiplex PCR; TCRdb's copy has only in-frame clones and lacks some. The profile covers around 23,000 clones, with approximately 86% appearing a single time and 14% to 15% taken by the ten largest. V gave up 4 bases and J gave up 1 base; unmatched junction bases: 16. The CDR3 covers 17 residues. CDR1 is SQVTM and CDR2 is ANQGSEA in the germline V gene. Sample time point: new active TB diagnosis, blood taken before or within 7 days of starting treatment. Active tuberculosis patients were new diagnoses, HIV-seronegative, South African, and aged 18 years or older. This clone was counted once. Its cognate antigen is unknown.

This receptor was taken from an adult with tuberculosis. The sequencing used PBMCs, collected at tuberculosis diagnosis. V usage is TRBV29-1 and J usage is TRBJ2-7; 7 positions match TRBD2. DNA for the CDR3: TGCAGCGTTGTGATGGGACTTCAGGGAGGGAGGTCCTACGAGCAGTACTTC. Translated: CSVVMGLQGGRSYEQYF.